The sequence of this T cell receptor (beta chain) was determined in a study of spatial heterogeneity in lung cancer. Study information: In cases with available follow-up PBMC samples, these were sequenced at a median of roughly 24 months after resection. Raw sequencing reads included, on average, more than eight appearances of each unique TCR and UMI combination. Beta-chain sequences were consistently detected more often than alpha-chain sequences.

Noted time point: blood at routine non-recurrence follow-up after resection. Unsorted samples of tumor, nontumor lung or frozen PBMC had their whole RNA sequenced. The CDR3 contains 15 residues. V trimming: 2 bases; J trimming: 0 bases; junction bases outside the gene matches: 6. Germline V gives CDR1 SQVTM, CDR2 ANQGSEA. The study tagged each TCR cDNA molecule with a unique molecular identifier. A single record per CDR3 protein comes from TCRdb applying MiXCR to the 5' RACE reads. The sample has tens of thousands of distinct CDR3 sequences, under 8% seen once. The chain recombines TRBV29-1 with TRBJ1-1, with 7 bases that match TRBD1. The receptor was derived from a female donor with early-stage non-small cell lung cancer. Sequencing used PBMCs, obtained at follow-up. In DNA form, the CDR3 reads TGCAGCGTTGAACCGGGACAGCATATGAACACTGAAGCTTTCTTT. It translates to CSVEPGQHMNTEAFF.